The T cell receptor beta chain under discussion was sequenced for a study of T cells in Graves' hyperthyroidism and ophthalmopathy. As for the study in general: Peripheral blood draws took place at initial diagnosis, ahead of any treatment. Whole-study findings and limits: Researchers report that a 13 V-J model separated ophthalmopathy from stable hyperthyroidism.

Using RNA transcripts as the source, TCR beta CDR3 regions were amplified. The TCR CDR3 first-round RT-PCR relied on the HTBI primer set. TCRdb re-called the multiplex PCR reads with MiXCR, one entry per CDR3 protein. The table records about 640,000 distinct CDR3 sequences, roughly 15% of them present only once. A NOSPECS grade of at least 4, a Clinical Activity Score of at least 3 and duration under 3 months were recorded in ophthalmopathy patients. There are many counts of this clonotype. The antigen remains unidentified. Losses at the gene ends were 1 base for V and 4 bases for J; bases not matched to a gene: 14. The CDR3 sequence is 18 residues long.

What was sequenced was blood. The source of this sequence is a woman aged 45-65 years with Graves' ophthalmopathy. The chain carries TRBV12-3 or TRBV12-4 and TRBJ1-1; 8 positions agree with TRBD1. CDR3 sequence reads: CASSLGGTGPIRGTEAFF. CDR3 DNA: TGTGCCAGCAGTTTAGGGGGGACAGGACCCATCCGGGGCACTGAAGCTTTCTTT.